This T cell receptor beta chain was identified during a study of Tregs in tolerant kidney transplant recipients. The CDR3 loop spans 14 amino acids. CDR1 and CDR2 from the germline V gene are SGHTS and YDEGEE. Between the trimmed V and J ends, which lost 4 bases and 3 bases, there was a span of 11 bases. Here immunoSEQ multiplex PCR was the method, and the copy in TCRdb shows in-frame clones only, minus some. The sample carries hundreds of thousands of clones, 65% to 85% recorded once. This rearrangement joins TRBV5-8 to TRBJ1-5; D might be TRBD1 (6 bases). The TCR was taken from a human donor in good health. The material sequenced was CD4+ T cells from blood. This chain's CDR3 is CASSTTGYNQPQHF. The DNA of the CDR3 is TGTGCCAGCAGCACGACAGGTTACAATCAGCCCCAGCATTTT.